Each of the 15 T cell receptor beta chains below was sequenced from the same sample in a study of blood T cell repertoires in COVID-19. Profiling relied on immunoSEQ multiplex PCR, and the TCRdb table lists in-frame clones only, not all of them. The sample records 250,000 to 300,000 clones, roughly nine tenths being singletons. The sequencing sample was made of peripheral blood. Receptors originate from a woman in her thirties or forties who had recovered from COVID-19.

This clone was found a few times. The chain carries TRBV2 and TRBJ1-1; D is perhaps TRBD1 (6 bases). CDR1 is SNHLY and CDR2 is FYNNEI in the germline V gene. The length of the CDR3 is 13 residues. Trimming shortened V by 7 bases and J by 0 bases, and 9 bases separated the two germline ends. CDR3 amino acids: CASKGQLNTEAFF. For the CDR3, the DNA is TGTGCCAGCAAAGGACAGTTGAACACTGAAGCTTTCTTT.

This chain joins TRBV19 and TRBJ2-7, with no clear D. Germline V gives CDR1 LNHDA, CDR2 SQIVND (reference sequence). Trimming removed 6 bases at V and 4 bases at J, with 16 bases between. The CDR3 length is 14 residues. CDR3 bases: TGTGCCAGTAGCCCTGAAACAGTATCTTACGAGCAGTACTTC. Translated, it gives CASSPETVSYEQYF.

This sequence joins TRBV19 and TRBJ2-5; 8 bases align to TRBD1. The CDR3 extends over 12 amino acids. CDR1 LNHDA and CDR2 SQIVND come from the germline V gene (reference sequence). The trim removed 8 bases at V and 12 bases at J, leaving 11 bases unmatched. The CDR3 DNA sequence: TGTGCCAGTCGGGACAGGCCTGGGAAAAAGTACTTC. Its translation is CASRDRPGKKYF. The whole variable domain, filled in from reference TRBV19 and TRBJ2-5, reads DGGITQSPKYLFRKEGQNVTLSCEQNLNHDAMYWYRQDPGQGLRLIYYSQIVNDFQKGDIAEGYSVSREKKESFPLTVTSAQKNPTAFYLCASRDRPGKKYFGPGTRLLVL.

This clone was seen just once. This rearrangement joins TRBV10-3 to TRBJ1-5; TRBD1 is a possible D gene (6 bases). Germline CDR1 ENHRY, CDR2 SYGVKD. The CDR3 is 14 residues long. Between the trimmed V and J ends, which lost 0 bases and 4 bases, there was a span of 7 bases. The DNA for the CDR3 is TGTGCCATCAGTGAGTCAACAGGGAATCAGCCCCAGCATTTT. Translated, it gives CAISESTGNQPQHF.

J is TRBJ1-2 and V is TRBV10-3; possibly TRBD1 for D (6 bases). V lost 6 bases to trimming and J lost 4 bases, with 12 bases between them. The CDR3 runs to 13 residues. CDR1 ENHRY and CDR2 SYGVKD come from the germline V gene. This CDR3 is CAIRGQPPYGYTF. The CDR3, as DNA: TGTGCCATCAGAGGACAGCCTCCCTATGGCTACACCTTC.

The rearrangement links TRBV2 to TRBJ2-5, with TRBD2 matching 11 bases. J lost 0 bases, V lost 6 bases, and 6 bases had no gene match. Germline V CDR1 and CDR2: SNHLY, FYNNEI. The CDR3 length is 16 residues. CDR3 in amino acids: CASSGGTSGNQETQYF. For the CDR3, the DNA is TGTGCCAGCAGCGGAGGGACTAGCGGTAACCAAGAGACCCAGTACTTC. The full variable domain, rest sourced from reference TRBV2 and TRBJ2-5, is EPEVTQTPSHQVTQMGQEVILRCVPISNHLYFYWYRQILGQKVEFLVSFYNNEISEKSEIFDDQFSVERPDGSNFTLKIRSTKLEDSAMYFCASSGGTSGNQETQYFGPGTRLLVL.

In this sample, this clone turned up a few times. The V gene is TRBV19, the J gene TRBJ1-1, with D hard to call. Germline CDR1 is LNHDA and CDR2 is SQIVND (reference sequence). CDR3 length equals 13 residues. V lost 4 bases, J lost 2 bases, and 8 bases lay in between. The CDR3 reads CASSTPINTEAFF. The CDR3 coding sequence is TGTGCCAGTAGTACCCCAATCAACACTGAAGCTTTCTTT.

The chain links TRBV19 to TRBJ1-1, with 9 bases that match TRBD1. CDR3 size: 16 residues. CDR1 is LNHDA and CDR2 is SQIVND in the germline V gene (reference sequence). The trim removed 6 bases at V and 5 bases at J, leaving 13 bases unmatched. CDR3 in DNA: TGTGCCAGTAGCATCGGGGGGGGACAGGGAGTAACTGAAGCTTTCTTT. Its translation is CASSIGGGQGVTEAFF.

The genes are TRBV5-4 and TRBJ2-1; maybe TRBD2 (7 bases). V gave up 5 bases and J gave up 9 bases, with 24 bases separating them. The CDR3 is made up of 16 amino acids. Germline V gene data show CDR1 as SGHNT and CDR2 as YYREEE (reference sequence). DNA for the CDR3: TGTGCCAGCAGAATAGACCGGGACTGGGGGGGCGGTGAGCAGTTCTTC. Translation: CASRIDRDWGGGEQFF.

The V gene is TRBV28, the J gene TRBJ2-2; 11 positions match TRBD1. With 6 bases clipped from V and 5 bases from J, the junction kept 8 bases outside the gene matches. In germline, CDR1 is MDHEN, CDR2 SYDVKM. The CDR3 extends over 16 amino acids. In DNA, the CDR3 is TGTGCCAGCAGCCCAGGACAGGGGGCGGTTACCGGGGAGCTGTTTTTT. This codes for CASSPGQGAVTGELFF.

The chain carries TRBV7-2 and TRBJ1-4, with 8 bases that match TRBD1. This CDR3 comprises 16 residues. V shed 4 bases and J 7 bases; nucleotides not matched to a gene: 11. Germline values: CDR1 SGHTA, CDR2 FQGNSA. CDR3 region: CASSSHTVQGGEKLFF. The CDR3 DNA reads TGTGCCAGCAGCTCCCATACGGTACAGGGGGGTGAAAAACTGTTTTTT.

The rearrangement uses TRBV25-1 and TRBJ2-5, with 8 bases fitting TRBD2. The CDR3 runs 18 residues. Germline V gene lookup returns CDR1 MGHDK and CDR2 SYGVNS. The ends lost 5 bases at V and 5 bases at J; junction bases unmatched: 19. The CDR3 loop is CASSTGGAGFWSGETQYF. DNA for the CDR3: TGTGCCAGCAGTACGGGAGGGGCAGGGTTCTGGAGCGGGGAGACCCAGTACTTC.

The CDR3 DNA follows: TGTGCCAGCAGTTTCAGACTAGAGACCCAGTACTTC. Translation: CASSFRLETQYF. The chain combines TRBV12-3 or TRBV12-4 with TRBJ2-5; D remains ambiguous. V lost 3 bases to trimming and J lost 4 bases, with 6 bases between them. CDR3 length: 12 residues.

This chain joins TRBV5-6 and TRBJ2-4; possible D gene TRBD1, 5 bases. In germline, CDR1 is SGHDT, CDR2 YYEEEE. The germline V and J ends were trimmed by 4 bases and 0 bases, with 14 bases remaining between them. The CDR3 covers 16 residues. CDR3 residues: CASSLDTTLAKNIQYF. The CDR3 nucleotides are TGTGCCAGCAGCCTGGACACTACTCTAGCCAAAAACATTCAGTACTTC.

The V gene is TRBV13, the J gene TRBJ1-1; 8 nucleotides align to TRBD1. V lost 5 bases and J lost 1; bases outside the gene matches: 9. Germline values: CDR1 PRHDT, CDR2 FYEKMQ (reference sequence). There are 16 residues in the CDR3. CDR3 nucleotide sequence: TGTGCCAGCAGCGCTATCAGGACAGGGTGGAACACTGAAGCTTTCTTT. Translated: CASSAIRTGWNTEAFF. The entire variable domain, with the rest obtained from reference TRBV13 and TRBJ1-1, is as follows: AAGVIQSPRHLIKEKRETATLKCYPIPRHDTVYWYQQGPGQDPQFLISFYEKMQSDKGSIPDRFSAQQFSDYHSELNMSSLELGDSALYFCASSAIRTGWNTEAFFGQGTRLTVV.